Listed below are T cell receptor beta chains from one sample, sequenced in a study of blood T cell repertoires in COVID-19. TCRdb's copy holds only in-frame clones and misses some; the assay was immunoSEQ multiplex PCR. The sample has 310,000 or so clones, around 86% seen once. The sample was peripheral blood. The receptors here all came from a woman in her fifties or sixties with acute or convalescent COVID-19. CDR3s include the opening cysteine and the closing phenylalanine or tryptophan. The order of the fields is V gene, J gene, D gene, clone size, CDR3 DNA, CDR3 protein. D genes are given only for firm matches. Part of the rows lack a size; the others show once, few, many or a class for expanded clones.

V: TRBV19
J: TRBJ2-1
D: TRBD1
size: once
DNA: TGTGCCAGTAGTATTACGGCAGGGGGCCTGAATGAGCAGTTCTTC
CDR3: CASSITAGGLNEQFF

V: TRBV27
J: TRBJ1-4
D: -
size: -
DNA: TGTGCCAGCAGCGCGACAGGTTGGAGTGAAAAACTGTTTTTT
CDR3: CASSATGWSEKLFF

V: TRBV6-1
J: TRBJ2-7
D: -
size: -
DNA: TGTGCCAGCAGTGAGCAGGGCTTCTACGAGCAGTACTTC
CDR3: CASSEQGFYEQYF

V: TRBV7-3
J: TRBJ2-7
D: TRBD1
size: few
DNA: TGTGCCAGCAGCCCACTCGGACAGGGCGAGCAGTACTTC
CDR3: CASSPLGQGEQYF

V: TRBV6-6
J: TRBJ2-5
D: TRBD1
size: -
DNA: TGTGCCAGCAGTTACCCCGCATACAGGGGAGAGACCCAGTACTTC
CDR3: CASSYPAYRGETQYF

V: TRBV29-1
J: TRBJ1-4
D: -
size: -
DNA: TGCAGCGTTGTTAGGGGGACTAATGAAAAACTGTTTTTT
CDR3: CSVVRGTNEKLFF

V: TRBV28
J: TRBJ1-4
D: TRBD1
size: -
DNA: TGTGCCAGCACGTTCACAGGGGCCGGTGAAAAACTGTTTTTT
CDR3: CASTFTGAGEKLFF

V: TRBV6-1
J: TRBJ1-3
D: -
size: once
DNA: TGTGCCAGCAGTGACAGGGCCCACTCTGGAAACACCATATATTTT
CDR3: CASSDRAHSGNTIYF

V: TRBV5-1
J: TRBJ2-7
D: TRBD1
size: -
DNA: TGCGCCAGCAGCAATGGGACAGGGGGCCTCTACGAGCAGTACTTC
CDR3: CASSNGTGGLYEQYF

V: TRBV5-3
J: TRBJ1-1
D: -
size: -
DNA: TGTGCCAGAAGGGCCGGGACAACGAACACTGAAGCTTTCTTT
CDR3: CARRAGTTNTEAFF

V: TRBV29-1
J: TRBJ2-7
D: TRBD2
size: few
DNA: TGCAGCGTGTCCTCTAGCGGGAGTTGGTACGAGCAGTACTTC
CDR3: CSVSSSGSWYEQYF

V: TRBV9
J: TRBJ2-7
D: TRBD1
size: -
DNA: TGTGCCAGCAGCGTAGCTATGGGACAGCCCTACGAGCAGTACTTC
CDR3: CASSVAMGQPYEQYF

V: TRBV4-1
J: TRBJ2-5
D: -
size: -
DNA: TGCGCCAGCAGCCAAGATACGAGGGGGGAGACCCAGTACTTC
CDR3: CASSQDTRGETQYF